The 29 T cell receptor beta chains below were found in one sample sequenced in a study of blood T cell repertoires in COVID-19. The assay was immunoSEQ multiplex PCR, and TCRdb's table has in-frame clones only and misses some. The sample holds more than 200,000 clones, around nine tenths seen once. The sample consisted of peripheral blood. These receptors originate from a woman aged 55-69 years with COVID-19, enrolled during active disease.

The rearrangement links TRBV7-2 to TRBJ1-2; no firm D call. Trimming cost V 0 bases and J 6 bases, with 14 bases left between them. The CDR3 totals 15 residues. CDR1 is SGHTA, CDR2 FQGNSA, per germline. The CDR3 DNA reads TGTGCCAGCAGCTTAGCGATGGGAGGGCTCCATGGCTACACCTTC. Protein product: CASSLAMGGLHGYTF. Full variable domain (rest looked up from reference TRBV7-2 and TRBJ1-2): GAGVSQSPSNKVTEKGKDVELRCDPISGHTALYWYRQSLGQGLEFLIYFQGNSAPDKSGLPSDRFSAERTGGSVSTLTIQRTQQEDSAVYLCASSLAMGGLHGYTFGSGTRLTVV.

The J gene is TRBJ2-7, the V gene TRBV6-5; weak D call: TRBD1 (6 bases). The CDR3 is made up of 13 amino acids. V was cut by 5 bases and J by 0 bases, with 8 bases left in between. Per the germline V gene, CDR1 is MNHEY and CDR2 is SVGAGI. The DNA of the CDR3 is TGTGCCAGCAGTCGGACAGCCTCCTACGAGCAGTACTTC. Translating gives CASSRTASYEQYF.

The V gene is TRBV27, the J gene TRBJ2-1; no reliable D call. The V end lost 5 bases, the J end lost 0 bases, and 14 bases lay between the germline ends. The CDR3 extends over 16 amino acids. From germline, CDR1 is MNHEY and CDR2 SMNVEV (reference sequence). This CDR3 is CASSAQRTTSYNEQFF. The CDR3 coding sequence is TGTGCCAGCAGTGCCCAGCGAACGACCTCCTACAATGAGCAGTTCTTC.

The V call is TRBV7-2, the J call TRBJ2-2; 9 bases are shared with TRBD2. The CDR3 has 18 residues. Germline CDR1 and CDR2: SGHTA and FQGNSA. The V and J ends lost 1 base and 9 bases, in that order; junction bases with no gene match: 15. The CDR3 sequence is CASSLEGRREGLGRELFF. In nucleotides, the CDR3 is TGTGCCAGCAGCTTAGAGGGACGGCGGGAGGGCCTGGGTAGGGAGCTGTTTTTT.

The chain has TRBV6-2 or TRBV6-3 and TRBJ2-7; a weak D match, TRBD2 (6 bases). The germline V gene encodes CDR1 MNHEY and CDR2 SVGEGT. The CDR3 sequence is 14 residues long. The V end lost 5 bases, the J end lost 8 bases, and 19 bases lay between the germline ends. The CDR3 region is CASSISGTPRKQYF. CDR3 nucleotide sequence: TGTGCCAGCAGTATTTCCGGGACTCCCCGTAAGCAGTACTTC.

This clone appeared a few times. The V call is TRBV5-1, the J call TRBJ2-6; TRBD1 might be the D (6 bases). The germline CDR1 and CDR2 sequences are SGHRS and YFSETQ. This CDR3 region has 17 residues. Deletions cut 4 bases from V and 1 base from J, with 15 bases between. CDR3 nucleotides: TGCGCCAGCAGCCCATGGGACAAATCTTCTGGGGCCAACGTCCTGACTTTC. It specifies CASSPWDKSSGANVLTF.

J is TRBJ2-1 and V is TRBV5-1; D is unclear. V was clipped by 6 bases and J by 12 bases, with 19 bases between them. The CDR3 has 13 amino acids. Germline V gives CDR1 SGHRS, CDR2 YFSETQ. This chain's CDR3 is CASTSLPAERQFF. CDR3 sequence (DNA): TGCGCCAGCACTTCCCTCCCGGCCGAGCGGCAGTTCTTC.

This clone was detected only once. The genes are TRBV30 and TRBJ2-7; TRBD2 matches at 8 bases. Germline lookup yields CDR1 GTSNPN and CDR2 SVGIG (reference sequence). This CDR3 contains 13 residues. V was clipped by 2 bases and J by 6 bases; unmatched bases: 6. The CDR3 nucleotides read TGTGCCTGGAGTCGCGGGGGGCAAGGCGAGCAGTACTTC. It yields the protein CAWSRGGQGEQYF. Looking up the rest from reference TRBV30 and TRBJ2-7 gives the full variable domain: SQTIHQWPATLVQPVGSPLSLECTVEGTSNPNLYWYRQAAGRGLQLLFYSVGIGQISSEVPQNLSASRPQDRQFILSSKKLLLSDSGFYLCAWSRGGQGEQYFGPGTRLTVT.

The chain couples TRBV6-5 to TRBJ2-1; 7 nucleotides line up with TRBD2. The V segment lost 3 bases and the J segment 1 base; nucleotides outside the gene matches: 6. This CDR3 is built from 16 residues. Germline V gene lookup returns CDR1 MNHEY and CDR2 SVGAGI. CDR3 bases: TGTGCCAGCAGTTATGGGCTAGCGGATTCCTACAATGAGCAGTTCTTC. Amino acids: CASSYGLADSYNEQFF.

J is TRBJ2-1 and V is TRBV30; 10 nucleotides align to TRBD2. V was pared by 2 bases and J by 2 bases, with 6 bases of the junction left unmatched. The CDR3 runs to 16 residues. Per germline, CDR1 GTSNPN and CDR2 SVGIG (reference sequence). CDR3 sequence (DNA): TGTGCCTGGAGTTACCTCGGGACTAGCGCCTACAATGAGCAGTTCTTC. Protein sequence: CAWSYLGTSAYNEQFF.

V gene TRBV6-5 combines with J gene TRBJ2-1, with D tentatively TRBD2 (6 bases). V lost 4 bases and J 6 bases, leaving 19 bases between the germline ends. The CDR3 extends over 16 amino acids. Looked up from germline, CDR1 is MNHEY and CDR2 is SVGAGI. CDR3 in amino acids: CASSFIGTLTANEQFF. For the CDR3, the DNA is TGTGCCAGCAGTTTTATTGGGACTCTTACTGCCAATGAGCAGTTCTTC.

The J gene is TRBJ2-1, the V gene TRBV25-1, with 8 bases that match TRBD1. The germline CDR1 and CDR2 sequences are MGHDK and SYGVNS. V dropped 4 bases and J dropped 7; count of bases not matched to a gene: 6. This CDR3 comprises 14 residues. The CDR3 nucleotides read TGTGCCAGCAGTGTGGGACAGGTGCTTAATGAGCAGTTCTTC. Encoded protein: CASSVGQVLNEQFF.

The V and J genes are TRBV6-1 and TRBJ1-5; D not resolved. Germline V gene lookup returns CDR1 MNHNS and CDR2 SASEGT. This CDR3 spans 17 amino acids. Trimming took off 0 bases at V and 5 bases at J, with 17 bases between the two ends. DNA for the CDR3: TGTGCCAGCAGTGAAGCGCTGAGGATTGGGAGGGATCAGCCCCAGCATTTT. Amino acids: CASSEALRIGRDQPQHF.

V and J are TRBV14 and TRBJ2-7, with D maybe TRBD1 (6 bases). This CDR3 is built from 15 residues. Germline-derived CDR1 and CDR2 are SGHDN and FVKESK. The V end was cut by 5 bases, the J end by 4 bases, with 18 bases between. CDR3 nucleotide sequence: TGTGCCAGCAGCTTGAAGCCGGGACACCAGTACGAGCAGTACTTC. Encoded protein: CASSLKPGHQYEQYF.

This clone turned up a few times. The rearrangement links TRBV28 to TRBJ1-5; D is perhaps TRBD1 (5 bases). V was shortened by 7 bases and J by 7 bases, with 11 bases between the two germline ends. This CDR3 has 12 amino acids. Per germline, CDR1 MDHEN and CDR2 SYDVKM. The CDR3 DNA reads TGTGCCAGCAAGGAGGGGAGCCAGCCCCAGCATTTT. It translates to CASKEGSQPQHF.

V usage is TRBV6-4 and J usage is TRBJ2-3; TRBD2 matches at 12 bases. Trimming cost V 5 bases and J 6 bases; bases outside gene matches: 6. Germline V lookup: CDR1 MRHNA, CDR2 SNTAGT. The CDR3 contains 15 residues. The DNA of the CDR3 is TGTGCCAGCAGTCGACTAGCGGGAGAATTGGATACGCAGTATTTT. This translates into CASSRLAGELDTQYF.

The J gene is TRBJ1-1, the V gene TRBV10-3; the match to TRBD1 covers 7 bases. Losses at the gene ends were 4 bases for V and 7 bases for J; bases not matched to a gene: 3. The CDR3 totals 12 residues. CDR1 ENHRY and CDR2 SYGVKD come from the germline V gene. The CDR3: CAISGQGDEAFF. DNA for the CDR3: TGTGCCATCAGTGGACAGGGTGATGAAGCTTTCTTT.

DNA for the CDR3: TGTGCCAGCAGCGTAGCGGGGTCTTGGGAGACCCAGTACTTC. Its protein is CASSVAGSWETQYF. The chain carries TRBV9 and TRBJ2-5, with TRBD2 as a possible D gene (5 bases). Trimming took 0 bases from V and 5 from J, leaving 11 bases between them. The germline CDR1 and CDR2 sequences are SGDLS and YYNGEE. The length of the CDR3 is 14 residues.

This chain uses TRBV14 with TRBJ2-3; 9 bases fit TRBD1. The germline V gene encodes CDR1 SGHDN and CDR2 FVKESK. Germline trimming cut 4 bases from V and 2 bases from J; bases unmatched to any gene: 7. This CDR3 has 16 residues. CDR3 sequence: CASSLRLQGATDTQYF. CDR3 coding DNA: TGTGCCAGCAGCCTTAGACTACAGGGGGCCACAGATACGCAGTATTTT.

CDR3 sequence reads: CASSHGTGTGSGANVLTF. The CDR3 DNA sequence: TGTGCCAGCAGTCACGGGACAGGGACGGGCTCTGGGGCCAACGTCCTGACTTTC. The chain joins TRBV6-6 to TRBJ2-6, with TRBD1 matching over 9 bases. Germline V gives CDR1 MNHNY, CDR2 SVGAGI (reference sequence). The CDR3 is 18 residues long. After removal of 5 bases from V and 0 bases from J, the junction contained 8 bases not matched to a gene.

The V call is TRBV5-4, the J call TRBJ2-3, with 8 bases aligning to TRBD1. This CDR3 region has 12 residues. The V gene's germline CDR1 is SGHNT and CDR2 YYREEE (reference sequence). V was clipped by 3 bases and J by 15 bases; unmatched bases: 9. CDR3 loop: CASSSKTGVKYF. The CDR3 DNA reads as TGTGCCAGCAGCTCAAAGACAGGGGTTAAATATTTT.

This rearrangement joins TRBV25-1 to TRBJ1-4; unclear D gene. CDR3 length: 15 residues. V dropped 6 bases and J dropped 0 bases, with 11 bases sitting between them. CDR1 is MGHDK and CDR2 is SYGVNS in the germline V gene. For the CDR3, the DNA is TGTGCCAGCAGACACAGTCTTGCAACTAATGAAAAACTGTTTTTT. Protein sequence: CASRHSLATNEKLFF.

The chain is built from TRBV5-4 and TRBJ2-4; TRBD1 is a possible D gene (6 bases). Trimming took 1 base from V and 1 from J, leaving 6 bases between them. The CDR3 has 14 amino acids. Looked up from germline, CDR1 is SGHNT and CDR2 is YYREEE (reference sequence). The CDR3 DNA is TGTGCCAGCAGCTTGCAGGGGGCCAAAAACATTCAGTACTTC. It is translated as CASSLQGAKNIQYF.

This rearrangement joins TRBV5-1 to TRBJ1-1; D call uncertain. This CDR3 has 13 amino acids. The germline CDR1 and CDR2 sequences are SGHRS and YFSETQ. V lost 3 bases and J lost 1, with 7 bases in between. The CDR3 nucleotides read TGCGCCAGCAGCTCAACTGCGAACACTGAAGCTTTCTTT. This translates into CASSSTANTEAFF.

The count of this clone is one. The J gene is TRBJ1-2, the V gene TRBV7-2, with TRBD1 matching over 7 bases. The junction had 7 bases not matched to a gene; V was cut back by 2 bases and J by 7 bases. Germline V CDR1 and CDR2: SGHTA, FQGNSA. The CDR3 runs to 14 residues. The CDR3 sequence is CASSLSRGPGGYTF. CDR3 sequence (DNA): TGTGCCAGCAGCTTAAGTAGGGGGCCCGGTGGCTACACCTTC.

The sample holds a few counts of this clone. The rearrangement joins TRBV12-2 to TRBJ2-7; no DNA check was done on the table's D call, TRBD2. TRBV12-2 is listed as a pseudogene. The CDR3 length is 14 residues. The CDR3 bases are TGTGCAAGTCGCTATCCGGGGGAGGGAGACGAGCAGTACTTC. Amino acid sequence: CASRYPGEGDEQYF.

This chain joins TRBV5-6 and TRBJ2-5; TRBD2 matches at 9 bases. V was pared by 0 bases and J by 2 bases, with 5 bases of the junction left unmatched. The CDR3 runs 16 residues. Germline V gives CDR1 SGHDT, CDR2 YYEEEE. The DNA of the CDR3 is TGTGCCAGCAGCTTGGTGACTAGCGGAAGACAAGAGACCCAGTACTTC. This codes for CASSLVTSGRQETQYF.

The V call is TRBV28, the J call TRBJ2-3; 16 nucleotides align to TRBD2. Germline V lookup: CDR1 MDHEN, CDR2 SYDVKM. The trim removed 5 bases at V and 6 bases at J, leaving 14 bases unmatched. CDR3 size: 19 residues. The CDR3 DNA follows: TGTGCCAGCAGTGCGGGACTAGCGGGAGGGCCGTTGGTAGGGGATACGCAGTATTTT. Amino acid sequence: CASSAGLAGGPLVGDTQYF.

The V call is TRBV7-3, the J call TRBJ1-1; 9 nucleotides line up with TRBD1. V lost 6 bases, J lost 4 bases, and 6 bases stayed unmatched. The germline V gene encodes CDR1 SGHTA and CDR2 FQGTGA. This CDR3 has 14 residues. CDR3 residues: CASRPTGGATEAFF. The DNA of the CDR3 is TGTGCCAGCAGACCGACAGGGGGGGCCACTGAAGCTTTCTTT.